These 14 T cell receptor beta chains share one sample of origin, sequenced in a study of T cells after yellow fever vaccination. TCRdb ran MiXCR on the 5' RACE reads and lists one entry per CDR3 protein. The table shows 28,000 or so distinct CDR3 sequences, with approximately 4.4% occurring only once. This specimen was CD8+ T cells sorted from PBMCs, taken 5 days after the yellow fever booster vaccination. These receptors were obtained from a man aged 30 to 39 who received the YFV17D yellow fever vaccine.

This clonotype has at least ten counts. The rearrangement joins TRBV6-2 or TRBV6-3 to TRBJ2-3, with 14 bases matching TRBD2. V was clipped by 0 bases and J by 2 bases; unmatched bases: 13. CDR3 length: 21 amino acids. Germline V CDR1 and CDR2: MNHEY, SVGEGT. DNA for the CDR3: TGTGCCAGCAGTTACTCGACTGGGACTAGCGGGAGTGTTGCGCCCACAGATACGCAGTATTTT. Protein product: CASSYSTGTSGSVAPTDTQYF.

The table lists this clonotype with many counts. The J gene is TRBJ2-1, the V gene TRBV12-3 or TRBV12-4; 13 nucleotides agree with TRBD2. Unmatched junction bases numbered 8, after V lost 5 bases and J lost 7 bases. The CDR3 spans 16 residues. The CDR3 DNA follows: TGTGCCAGCAGTCTCACTAGCGGGAGGGCCGAGAATGAGCAGTTCTTC. Protein: CASSLTSGRAENEQFF.

There are many counts of this clonotype. The V call is TRBV10-3, the J call TRBJ2-7; unclear D gene. The CDR3 contains 16 residues. In germline, CDR1 is ENHRY, CDR2 SYGVKD. V lost 10 bases, J lost 2 bases, and 24 bases lay in between. The CDR3, as DNA: TGTGCCACCCAAGCAGCCGGTGGAACAGCGCCCTACGAGCAGTACTTC. Translation: CATQAAGGTAPYEQYF.

There are many counts of this clonotype. This chain links TRBV7-9 with TRBJ2-7, with no clear D. The CDR3 spans 12 residues. Trimming pared 5 bases from V and 4 bases from J, leaving 9 bases between. Germline CDR1 and CDR2: SEHNR and FQNEAQ (reference sequence). This CDR3 reads CASSEGRYEQYF. CDR3 bases: TGTGCCAGCAGCGAAGGTAGATACGAGCAGTACTTC. Looking up the rest from reference TRBV7-9 and TRBJ2-7 gives the full variable domain: DTGVSQNPRHKITKRGQNVTFRCDPISEHNRLYWYRQTLGQGPEFLTYFQNEAQLEKSRLLSDRFSAERPKGSFSTLEIQRTEQGDSAMYLCASSEGRYEQYFGPGTRLTVT.

This clonotype has ten or more counts. The chain employs TRBV6-1 and TRBJ2-3; 12 positions match TRBD2. V lost 6 bases, J lost 3 bases, and 13 bases stayed unmatched. CDR1 is MNHNS and CDR2 is SASEGT in the germline V gene. The CDR3 spans 18 residues. In DNA form, the CDR3 reads TGTGCCAGCAGCCTCCTCGGACTAGCGGGATGGGGGACAGATACGCAGTATTTT. Residues: CASSLLGLAGWGTDTQYF.

In this sample, this clonotype turned up many times. The chain recombines TRBV4-1 with TRBJ2-1; D remains unclear. V was shortened by 6 bases and J by 5 bases, with 2 bases between the two germline ends. The CDR3 is made up of 10 amino acids. The germline gives CDR1 MGHRA, CDR2 YSYEKL. Here the CDR3 reads CASRHNEQFF. CDR3 sequence (DNA): TGCGCCAGCAGACACAATGAGCAGTTCTTC.

The table lists this clonotype with many counts. The genes are TRBV20-1 and TRBJ2-5, with TRBD2 matching over 13 bases. V lost 7 bases and J lost 4; bases outside the gene matches: 3. The CDR3 is 13 amino acids. In germline, CDR1 is DFQATT, CDR2 SNEGSKA (reference sequence). The CDR3 reads CSETSGGGETQYF. The CDR3 nucleotides are TGCAGTGAAACTAGCGGGGGGGGAGAGACCCAGTACTTC.

This clonotype was counted at least ten times. The chain joins TRBV20-1 to TRBJ1-1; 7 nucleotides match TRBD1. Germline values: CDR1 DFQATT, CDR2 SNEGSKA (reference sequence). This CDR3 comprises 14 residues. The V segment lost 5 bases and the J segment 0 bases; nucleotides outside the gene matches: 6. In nucleotides, the CDR3 is TGCAGTGCTCCGGACAGGATAATGAACACTGAAGCTTTCTTT. Encoded protein: CSAPDRIMNTEAFF.

The table lists this clonotype with many counts. The chain joins TRBV10-2 to TRBJ2-1; TRBD2 matches 13 bases. Trimming at V came to 10 bases and at J to 8 bases, leaving 11 bases not matched to a gene. The germline gives CDR1 WSHSY, CDR2 SAAADI. There are 15 residues in the CDR3. The DNA of the CDR3 is TGCGCCACCACTGGGACTAGCGGGAATCGGCATGAGCAGTTCTTC. It codes for CATTGTSGNRHEQFF.

This clonotype came up many times. V gene TRBV6-5 combines with J gene TRBJ2-7, with D uncertain. This CDR3 spans 13 amino acids. Trimming pared 6 bases from V and 3 bases from J, leaving 12 bases between. Germline V gene data show CDR1 as MNHEY and CDR2 as SVGAGI. The CDR3 DNA reads TGTGCCAGCAGGCCTATGGGGAACTACGAGCAGTACTTC. Residues: CASRPMGNYEQYF.

The sample holds many counts of this clonotype. This sequence joins TRBV20-1 and TRBJ2-1, with 8 bases that match TRBD2. The CDR3 covers 15 residues. The V gene end was trimmed by 6 bases and the J gene end by 3 bases; junction bases not matched to a gene: 10. The germline gives CDR1 DFQATT, CDR2 SNEGSKA (reference sequence). CDR3 in DNA: TGCAGTGCGGACCAGCGGGAGTCGGGCTACAATGAGCAGTTCTTC. This encodes CSADQRESGYNEQFF.

This clonotype was seen ten or more times. The rearrangement links TRBV4-3 to TRBJ1-6, with 8 bases that match TRBD1. The CDR3 consists of 17 residues. The junction had 4 bases not matched to a gene; V was cut back by 0 bases and J by 3 bases. Per germline, CDR1 LGHNA and CDR2 YSLEER. CDR3 coding DNA: TGCGCCAGCAGCCAAGATTTTGGGACAGGCTATAATTCACCCCTCCACTTT. It translates to CASSQDFGTGYNSPLHF.

This clonotype has a count of ten or more. This sequence joins TRBV14 and TRBJ2-7; 11 bases are shared with TRBD1. V lost 5 bases to trimming and J lost 2 bases; unmatched junction nucleotides: 2. The CDR3 has 14 residues. Germline CDR1 SGHDN, CDR2 FVKESK. In DNA form, the CDR3 reads TGTGCCAGCAGCAGGGGACAGGGGGCCTACGAGCAGTACTTC. It translates to CASSRGQGAYEQYF.

This clonotype was observed at least ten times. As DNA, the CDR3 is TGTGCCAGCAGCCCCACTAGCGAAAACATTCAGTACTTC. It specifies CASSPTSENIQYF. The J gene is TRBJ2-4, the V gene TRBV5-6, with 7 bases identical to TRBD2. V lost 4 bases, J lost 5 bases, and 3 bases stayed unmatched. This CDR3 contains 13 residues. In germline, CDR1 is SGHDT, CDR2 YYEEEE.